A selection of T cell receptor beta chains follows, all from one sample in a study of T cell responses to AZD1222 COVID-19 vaccine. Method: immunoSEQ multiplex PCR; TCRdb's copy keeps in-frame clones and lacks some. The sample holds about 31,000 clones, approximately 88% seen once. The sequencing used peripheral blood, collected 28 days after the second AZD1222 dose. These receptors were taken from an adult who received the AZD1222 COVID-19 vaccine. CDR3s include the opening cysteine and the closing phenylalanine or tryptophan. Each record gives: J gene, D gene, clone size, V gene, CDR3 protein, CDR3 DNA. The D gene is left open where the match is weak. Expanded clones are given a class, and other clones once, few, many or no size at all.

J: TRBJ2-2; D: TRBD1; size: .; V: TRBV5-6; CDR3: CASSNRRDRGHGGELFF; DNA: TGTGCCAGCAGCAATCGCCGGGACAGGGGGCATGGCGGGGAGCTGTTTTTT
J: TRBJ1-5; D: .; size: .; V: TRBV27; CDR3: CASSLKYNQPQHF; DNA: TGTGCCAGCAGTTTAAAGTATAATCAGCCCCAGCATTTT
J: TRBJ2-7; D: .; size: .; V: TRBV7-2; CDR3: CASSLDAAAYEQYF; DNA: TGTGCCAGCAGCTTAGACGCAGCGGCCTACGAGCAGTACTTC
J: TRBJ2-1; D: .; size: .; V: TRBV11-3; CDR3: CASSSGSYNEQFF; DNA: TGTGCCAGCAGCTCAGGGTCCTACAATGAGCAGTTCTTC
J: TRBJ2-1; D: .; size: few; V: TRBV19; CDR3: CASSIVPGDNEQFF; DNA: TGTGCCAGTAGTATAGTCCCAGGAGACAATGAGCAGTTCTTC
J: TRBJ2-1; D: TRBD2; size: .; V: TRBV7-9; CDR3: CASSPVWGGYNEQFF; DNA: TGTGCCAGCAGCCCCGTTTGGGGGGGCTACAATGAGCAGTTCTTC
J: TRBJ1-6; D: .; size: .; V: TRBV5-1; CDR3: CASSLASDGSPLHF; DNA: TGCGCCAGCAGCTTGGCCTCAGACGGTTCACCCCTCCACTTT
J: TRBJ1-2; D: .; size: .; V: TRBV14; CDR3: CASSQTQGTNYGYTF; DNA: TGTGCCAGCAGCCAAACCCAGGGGACTAACTATGGCTACACCTTC
J: TRBJ1-2; D: .; size: .; V: TRBV7-9; CDR3: CASSLVAGYGYTF; DNA: TGTGCCAGCAGCTTAGTGGCAGGGTATGGCTACACCTTC
J: TRBJ1-2; D: .; size: .; V: TRBV7-6; CDR3: CASSLGPKTDYGYTF; DNA: TGTGCCAGCAGCTTAGGTCCAAAAACGGACTATGGCTACACCTTC
J: TRBJ1-3; D: .; size: .; V: TRBV4-3; CDR3: CASSRKQVGGTIYF; DNA: TGCGCCAGCAGCCGGAAGCAGGTCGGGGGCACCATATATTTT
J: TRBJ2-5; D: TRBD1; size: .; V: TRBV12-3/TRBV12-4; CDR3: CASSSTGVETQYF; DNA: TGTGCCAGCAGTTCAACAGGGGTGGAGACCCAGTACTTC
J: TRBJ1-3; D: .; size: .; V: TRBV6-6; CDR3: CASSYGGGSGNTIYF; DNA: TGTGCCAGCAGTTACGGAGGCGGCTCTGGAAACACCATATATTTT
J: TRBJ2-7; D: TRBD1; size: .; V: TRBV5-8; CDR3: CASSPGTASYEQYF; DNA: TGTGCCAGCAGCCCCGGGACAGCGTCCTACGAGCAGTACTTC
J: TRBJ1-2; D: .; size: .; V: TRBV4-3; CDR3: CASSQGALDREGYTF; DNA: TGCGCCAGCAGCCAAGGCGCTCTGGACCGAGAAGGCTACACCTTC
J: TRBJ2-3; D: TRBD2; size: .; V: TRBV25-1; CDR3: CASTGTSGLTSTDTQYF; DNA: TGTGCCAGCACCGGGACTAGCGGGCTTACTAGCACAGATACGCAGTATTTT
J: TRBJ1-2; D: TRBD1; size: .; V: TRBV24-1; CDR3: CATQSDRDGYTF; DNA: TGTGCCACCCAGTCTGACAGGGATGGCTACACCTTC
J: TRBJ1-1; D: TRBD1; size: once; V: TRBV28; CDR3: CASSGPGTAKMNTEAFF; DNA: TGTGCCAGCAGTGGTCCCGGGACAGCTAAAATGAACACTGAAGCTTTCTTT
J: TRBJ2-7; D: .; size: .; V: TRBV18; CDR3: CASSPPWGRNEQYF; DNA: TGTGCCAGCTCACCACCGTGGGGTCGGAACGAGCAGTACTTC
J: TRBJ1-2; D: TRBD1; size: .; V: TRBV24-1; CDR3: CATSDTGGDYGYTF; DNA: TGTGCCACCAGTGATACAGGGGGCGACTATGGCTACACCTTC
J: TRBJ1-2; D: .; size: .; V: TRBV18; CDR3: CASSPWEGDYGYTF; DNA: TGTGCCAGCTCACCATGGGAAGGGGACTATGGCTACACCTTC
J: TRBJ1-4; D: .; size: .; V: TRBV2; CDR3: CASSSSGGYGEKLFF; DNA: TGTGCCAGCAGTTCCTCCGGGGGTTACGGTGAAAAACTGTTTTTT
J: TRBJ2-6; D: .; size: .; V: TRBV3-1/TRBV3-2; CDR3: CASSQGTGLSGANVLTF; DNA: TGTGCCAGCAGCCAAGGAACAGGACTCTCTGGGGCCAACGTCCTGACTTTC
J: TRBJ2-1; D: .; size: .; V: TRBV7-9; CDR3: CASSSVDNEQFF; DNA: TGTGCCAGCAGCTCGGTGGACAATGAGCAGTTCTTC
J: TRBJ1-2; D: .; size: .; V: TRBV7-2; CDR3: CASSLPWAGGYTF; DNA: TGTGCCAGCAGCTTACCGTGGGCGGGAGGCTACACCTTC
J: TRBJ2-5; D: TRBD1; size: few; V: TRBV19; CDR3: CASSIGQGKTQYF; DNA: TGTGCCAGTAGTATTGGACAGGGGAAGACCCAGTACTTC
J: TRBJ2-5; D: .; size: .; V: TRBV2; CDR3: CASTSTVRETQYF; DNA: TGTGCCAGCACCTCGACCGTCCGAGAGACCCAGTACTTC
J: TRBJ2-7; D: .; size: .; V: TRBV6-5; CDR3: CASSRTDTLYEQYF; DNA: TGTGCCAGCAGCCGGACAGATACGCTCTACGAGCAGTACTTC
J: TRBJ1-2; D: .; size: few; V: TRBV6-5; CDR3: CASSSRLGYGYTF; DNA: TGTGCCAGCAGCTCTCGGCTGGGGTATGGCTACACCTTC
J: TRBJ2-7; D: TRBD2; size: .; V: TRBV4-2; CDR3: CASSQSPGLAGGYDEQYF; DNA: TGTGCCAGCAGCCAATCTCCCGGACTAGCGGGGGGGTACGACGAGCAGTACTTC
J: TRBJ2-7; D: TRBD2; size: .; V: TRBV5-1; CDR3: CASSAGTSGYEQYF; DNA: TGCGCCAGCAGCGCCGGGACTAGCGGGTACGAGCAGTACTTC
J: TRBJ2-2; D: TRBD1; size: .; V: TRBV19; CDR3: CASSTLPGQGNTGELFF; DNA: TGTGCCAGTAGTACTCTCCCGGGACAGGGGAACACCGGGGAGCTGTTTTTT
J: TRBJ1-2; D: .; size: few; V: TRBV7-3; CDR3: CASSLEAQRYTF; DNA: TGTGCCAGCAGCTTGGAGGCTCAGCGCTACACCTTC
J: TRBJ1-2; D: TRBD1; size: .; V: TRBV4-3; CDR3: CASSRGQSGYTF; DNA: TGCGCCAGCAGCCGGGGACAGTCAGGCTACACCTTC